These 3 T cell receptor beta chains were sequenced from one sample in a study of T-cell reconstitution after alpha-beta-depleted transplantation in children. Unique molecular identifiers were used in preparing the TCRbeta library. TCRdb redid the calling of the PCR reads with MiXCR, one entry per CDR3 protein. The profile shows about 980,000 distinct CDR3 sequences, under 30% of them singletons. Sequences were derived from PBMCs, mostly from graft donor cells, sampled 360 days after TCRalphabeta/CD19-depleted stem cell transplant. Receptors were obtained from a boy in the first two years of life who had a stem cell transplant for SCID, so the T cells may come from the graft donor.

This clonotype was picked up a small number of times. CDR3 amino acids: CASSRHPGTSATLRETQYF. Here the CDR3 DNA reads TGTGCCAGCAGCAGACATCCCGGGACTAGCGCCACCTTGCGCGAGACCCAGTACTTC. The V gene is TRBV11-2, the J gene TRBJ2-5; TRBD2 aligns across 10 bases. CDR3 length: 19 amino acids. CDR1 and CDR2 (germline): SGHAT, FQNNGV. V lost 5 bases, J lost 5 bases, and 20 bases stayed unmatched.

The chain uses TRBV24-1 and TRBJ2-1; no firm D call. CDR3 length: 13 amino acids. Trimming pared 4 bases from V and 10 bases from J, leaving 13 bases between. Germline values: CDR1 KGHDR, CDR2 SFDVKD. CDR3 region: CATSEVGVWEQFF. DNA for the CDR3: TGTGCCACCAGTGAAGTAGGAGTCTGGGAGCAGTTCTTC.

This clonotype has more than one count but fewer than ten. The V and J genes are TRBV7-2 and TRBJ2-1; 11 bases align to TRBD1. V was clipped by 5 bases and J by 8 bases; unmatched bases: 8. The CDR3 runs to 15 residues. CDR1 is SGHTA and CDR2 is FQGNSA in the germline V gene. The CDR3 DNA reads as TGTGCCAGCAGCCTGCGGACAGGGGGCTTAGATGAGCAGTTCTTC. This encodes CASSLRTGGLDEQFF. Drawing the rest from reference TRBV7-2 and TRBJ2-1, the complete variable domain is GAGVSQSPSNKVTEKGKDVELRCDPISGHTALYWYRQSLGQGLEFLIYFQGNSAPDKSGLPSDRFSAERTGGSVSTLTIQRTQQEDSAVYLCASSLRTGGLDEQFFGPGTRLTVL.